The T cell receptor beta chain described here comes from a study of long-term antiretroviral therapy in people with HIV. Study-level results: Data on ART adherence, viral resistance or therapy changes were unavailable.

About this clone: The antigen remains undetermined.

Trimming stripped 4 bases from V and 8 bases from J, with 13 bases between. Germline V lookup: CDR1 SGDLS, CDR2 YYNGEE. The CDR3 covers 13 residues. HIV-positive participants all received treatment in the United States. Run at survey level, the immunoSEQ assay was version v3.0. TCRdb's table, derived via immunoSEQ multiplex PCR, lists solely in-frame clones and lacks some. The sample lists about 28,000 clones; roughly 84% were seen once. V gene TRBV9 combines with J gene TRBJ2-1, with no clear D. Sequenced material: unsorted PBMCs, taken 0.4 years after starting antiretroviral therapy. This TCR was recovered from a young man with HIV. The CDR3 loop reads CASSFPPADEQFF. In nucleotides, the CDR3 is TGTGCCAGCAGCTTCCCCCCGGCCGATGAGCAGTTCTTC.